This T cell receptor (beta chain) was sequenced for a study of cytomegalovirus exposure and HLA in healthy donors. Study at large: For the approximately 410 genotyped donors, 80% to 90% fell within the Caucasian-associated ancestry cluster. Findings and caveats of the study: Listed as cytomegalovirus-associated were around 160 TCR beta chains. The likely explanation for a cluster of highly shared sequence variants was sequencing artifact.

This PCR relied on a set of 60 Vbeta primers and 13 Jbeta primers. Some clones are missing from TCRdb's copy, which holds only in-frame ones; the method was immunoSEQ multiplex PCR. The data contain about 180,000 clones, roughly 85% of them singletons. Trimming stripped 8 bases from V and 4 bases from J, with 15 bases between. This CDR3 is 14 amino acids long. Germline values: CDR1 MDHEN, CDR2 SYDVKM. Points on this clone: The antigen remains unidentified.

The sequence was obtained from a boy between 2 and 10 years old in good health and CMV-seronegative. The chain has TRBV28 and TRBJ2-1; tentative D call: TRBD1 (6 bases). Sequenced sample: PBMCs. The CDR3 bases are TGTGCCAGCCAAGGGGGAGATGGGTACAATGAGCAGTTCTTC. Residues: CASQGGDGYNEQFF.